Listed below are T cell receptor beta chains from one sample, sequenced in a study of tumor-infiltrating lymphocytes in localized non-small cell lung cancer. This table comes from immunoSEQ multiplex PCR, and its TCRdb copy is limited to in-frame clones, with some not included. The sample yields around 8,900 clones, around 72% seen once. The specimen was lung tumor tissue. These receptors came from a human donor with non-small cell lung cancer. The CDR3 runs from the conserved cysteine through the conserved F or W. A D gene is named only where the DNA matches it firmly. Clone size is stated in some rows and not others, as once, few, many or a class when expanded.

d_gene: -; abundance: once; v_gene: TRBV11-2; j_gene: TRBJ2-1; CDR3aa: CASSLVSYNEQFF; CDR3nt: TGTGCCAGCAGCTTAGTCAGTTACAATGAGCAGTTCTTC
d_gene: TRBD1; abundance: -; v_gene: TRBV18; j_gene: TRBJ1-1; CDR3aa: CASSPATGGGSTEAFF; CDR3nt: TGTGCCAGCTCACCCGCTACAGGGGGAGGCTCGACTGAAGCTTTCTTT
d_gene: TRBD1; abundance: medium-sized; v_gene: TRBV2; j_gene: TRBJ1-2; CDR3aa: CASKGDRSGYGYTF; CDR3nt: TGTGCCAGCAAGGGGGACAGGTCTGGTTATGGCTACACCTTC
d_gene: -; abundance: -; v_gene: TRBV30; j_gene: TRBJ2-7; CDR3aa: CAWSVVDEQYF; CDR3nt: TGTGCCTGGAGTGTAGTGGACGAGCAGTACTTC
d_gene: -; abundance: -; v_gene: TRBV11-2; j_gene: TRBJ1-6; CDR3aa: CASSLGPGRLDSPLHF; CDR3nt: TGTGCCAGCAGCTTAGGTCCGGGACGTTTGGATTCACCCCTCCACTTT
d_gene: -; abundance: once; v_gene: TRBV30; j_gene: TRBJ1-3; CDR3aa: CAWSLKLGSGNTIYF; CDR3nt: TGTGCCTGGAGCCTAAAACTGGGCTCTGGAAACACCATATATTTT
d_gene: TRBD2; abundance: few; v_gene: TRBV11-2; j_gene: TRBJ2-1; CDR3aa: CASAHAGLELMHEQFF; CDR3nt: TGTGCCAGCGCACATGCAGGACTAGAGTTAATGCATGAGCAGTTCTTC
d_gene: -; abundance: -; v_gene: TRBV7-9; j_gene: TRBJ2-7; CDR3aa: CASSPPVGTVYEQYF; CDR3nt: TGTGCCAGCAGCCCCCCTGTGGGGACCGTCTACGAGCAGTACTTC
d_gene: -; abundance: -; v_gene: TRBV5-4; j_gene: TRBJ1-1; CDR3aa: CASSLGGQGFITEAFF; CDR3nt: TGTGCCAGCAGCTTGGGGGGGCAGGGTTTTATCACTGAAGCTTTCTTT
d_gene: -; abundance: -; v_gene: TRBV19; j_gene: TRBJ1-5; CDR3aa: CASSIRDSNQPQHF; CDR3nt: TGTGCCAGTAGTATTAGGGATAGCAATCAGCCCCAGCATTTT
d_gene: TRBD2; abundance: -; v_gene: TRBV7-3; j_gene: TRBJ2-2; CDR3aa: CASSKLNMAGDPGELFF; CDR3nt: TGTGCCAGCAGCAAGCTTAACATGGCGGGGGACCCCGGGGAGCTGTTTTTT
d_gene: -; abundance: -; v_gene: TRBV7-2; j_gene: TRBJ1-3; CDR3aa: CASSLAGQGVAGNTIYF; CDR3nt: TGTGCCAGCAGCTTAGCCGGTCAGGGTGTCGCTGGAAACACCATATATTTT
d_gene: -; abundance: few; v_gene: TRBV4-3; j_gene: TRBJ2-2; CDR3aa: CASSPGLDGELFF; CDR3nt: TGCGCCAGCAGCCCCGGACTTGACGGGGAGCTGTTTTTT
d_gene: TRBD2; abundance: -; v_gene: TRBV7-9; j_gene: TRBJ2-7; CDR3aa: CASSRTSGRAYEQYF; CDR3nt: TGTGCCAGCAGCCGGACTAGCGGGAGGGCGTACGAGCAGTACTTC
d_gene: -; abundance: -; v_gene: TRBV28; j_gene: TRBJ2-5; CDR3aa: CASSTDQGGSETQYF; CDR3nt: TGTGCCAGCAGTACTGACCAGGGTGGGTCAGAGACCCAGTACTTC
d_gene: -; abundance: -; v_gene: TRBV10-3; j_gene: TRBJ2-2; CDR3aa: CAISEGITANTGELFF; CDR3nt: TGTGCCATCAGTGAGGGTATTACTGCGAACACCGGGGAGCTGTTTTTT
d_gene: TRBD1; abundance: -; v_gene: TRBV29-1; j_gene: TRBJ1-5; CDR3aa: CSVGGGADQPQHF; CDR3nt: TGCAGCGTGGGAGGGGGCGCAGATCAGCCCCAGCATTTT
d_gene: -; abundance: -; v_gene: TRBV5-1; j_gene: TRBJ2-4; CDR3aa: CASSLTTDGIQYF; CDR3nt: TGCGCCAGCAGCTTGACCACAGACGGCATTCAGTACTTC
d_gene: -; abundance: -; v_gene: TRBV19; j_gene: TRBJ2-7; CDR3aa: CASSIRGSYSDEQYF; CDR3nt: TGTGCCAGTAGTATTCGGGGGAGCTATTCGGACGAGCAGTACTTC
d_gene: -; abundance: once; v_gene: TRBV9; j_gene: TRBJ1-1; CDR3aa: CASSHKAGERTEAFF; CDR3nt: TGTGCCAGCAGCCACAAAGCAGGGGAGAGGACTGAAGCTTTCTTT
d_gene: TRBD2; abundance: -; v_gene: TRBV7-2; j_gene: TRBJ2-7; CDR3aa: CASSFLAGGYSYEQYF; CDR3nt: TGTGCCAGCAGCTTCTTAGCGGGAGGTTACTCCTACGAGCAGTACTTC
d_gene: TRBD2; abundance: medium-sized; v_gene: TRBV11-2; j_gene: TRBJ2-1; CDR3aa: CASSSLAGGRNEQFF; CDR3nt: TGTGCCAGCAGCTCACTAGCGGGGGGGCGTAATGAGCAGTTCTTC
d_gene: -; abundance: -; v_gene: TRBV27; j_gene: TRBJ1-2; CDR3aa: CASSLTEHHGYTF; CDR3nt: TGTGCCAGCAGTTTAACGGAACATCATGGCTACACCTTC
d_gene: TRBD2; abundance: -; v_gene: TRBV29-1; j_gene: TRBJ2-7; CDR3aa: CSVAGGGGGSEQYF; CDR3nt: TGCAGCGTGGCGGGAGGCGGGGGGGGCTCCGAGCAGTACTTC
d_gene: -; abundance: -; v_gene: TRBV7-6; j_gene: TRBJ1-5; CDR3aa: CASSPGGSQYSNQPQHF; CDR3nt: TGTGCCAGCAGCCCGGGGGGGTCACAATATAGCAATCAGCCCCAGCATTTT
d_gene: TRBD2; abundance: -; v_gene: TRBV9; j_gene: TRBJ2-3; CDR3aa: CASSVAVGGAGEDTQYF; CDR3nt: TGTGCCAGCAGCGTAGCTGTCGGGGGGGCTGGGGAAGATACGCAGTATTTT
d_gene: -; abundance: -; v_gene: TRBV21-1; j_gene: TRBJ2-7; CDR3aa: CATPTYEQYF; CDR3nt: TGTGCCACCCCGACTTACGAGCAGTACTTC
d_gene: TRBD1; abundance: -; v_gene: TRBV9; j_gene: TRBJ1-1; CDR3aa: CASSNHPTGGSTEAFF; CDR3nt: TGTGCCAGCAGCAACCATCCTACAGGGGGGTCCACTGAAGCTTTCTTT
d_gene: TRBD2; abundance: -; v_gene: TRBV2; j_gene: TRBJ2-3; CDR3aa: CASSFPGLATTDTQYF; CDR3nt: TGTGCCAGCAGTTTTCCGGGACTAGCCACCACAGATACGCAGTATTTT
d_gene: -; abundance: few; v_gene: TRBV28; j_gene: TRBJ1-5; CDR3aa: CASSLEQGIRNQPQHF; CDR3nt: TGTGCCAGCAGTTTGGAGCAGGGGATCCGCAATCAGCCCCAGCATTTT
d_gene: -; abundance: -; v_gene: TRBV9; j_gene: TRBJ1-4; CDR3aa: CASSVGTSAGNEKLFF; CDR3nt: TGTGCCAGCAGCGTCGGGACGTCAGCCGGTAATGAAAAACTGTTTTTT